Sequencing of this T cell receptor beta chain was carried out in a study of OX40 agonist ivuxolimab in advanced cancers. Germline CDR1 is GTSNPN and CDR2 is SVGIG (reference sequence). Deletions cut 3 bases from V and 5 bases from J, with 13 bases between. The CDR3 runs 13 residues. The repertoire was sequenced with immunoSEQ multiplex PCR; TCRdb's copy has only in-frame clones and lacks some. The table records 45,000 to 65,000 clones, 75% to 90% of them present only once. The rearrangement uses TRBV30 and TRBJ2-5, with D perhaps matching TRBD1 or TRBD2 (5 bases each). The sequenced sample was CD4+ or CD8+ T cells sorted from blood, obtained in a trial of the OX40 agonist ivuxolimab. This TCR was sampled from an adult with an advanced solid tumor such as melanoma, head and neck, liver or kidney cancer. The CDR3 loop is CAWSSGAGETQYF. The CDR3 DNA is TGTGCCTGGAGCTCCGGGGCGGGTGAGACCCAGTACTTC.